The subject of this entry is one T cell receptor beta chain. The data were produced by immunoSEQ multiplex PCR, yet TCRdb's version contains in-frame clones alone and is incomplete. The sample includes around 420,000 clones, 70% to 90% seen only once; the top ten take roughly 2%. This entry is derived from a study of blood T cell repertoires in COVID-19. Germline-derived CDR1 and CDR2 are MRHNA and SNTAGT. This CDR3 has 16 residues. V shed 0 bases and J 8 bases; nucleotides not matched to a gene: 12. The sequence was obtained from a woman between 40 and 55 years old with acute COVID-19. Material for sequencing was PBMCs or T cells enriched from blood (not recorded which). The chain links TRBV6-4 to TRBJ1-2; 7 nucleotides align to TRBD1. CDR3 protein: CASSDSSTTGVDGYTF. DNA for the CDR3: TGTGCCAGCAGTGACTCGTCAACAACAGGGGTCGACGGCTACACCTTC.